What follows describes a single T cell receptor beta chain. J was trimmed by 0 bases and V by 5 bases; bases with no gene match: 6. There are 15 residues in the CDR3. In germline, CDR1 is SEHNR, CDR2 FQNEAQ (reference sequence). One entry per CDR3 protein, called by TCRdb with MiXCR from the RT-PCR reads. In the table there are more than 850,000 distinct CDR3 sequences, approximately 18% of which are singletons. This record comes from a study of patients and donors after allogeneic stem cell transplantation. This sequence was found in a human donor who was either an allogeneic HSCT recipient or a stem cell or donor lymphocyte infusion donor (not recorded which). It is not recorded whose cells these are; they may come from a transplant donor. Input material: blood, either unsorted or a sorted T cell fraction (not recorded which). The rearrangement uses TRBV7-9 and TRBJ2-7; 8 bases align to TRBD1. CDR3 loop: CASSHRTGNSYEQYF. As DNA, the CDR3 is TGTGCCAGCAGCCACCGGACAGGGAACTCCTACGAGCAGTACTTC.